This T cell receptor (beta chain) was identified during a study of blood T cells in healthy people across ages. This clonotype was observed a handful of times. The target antigen is unknown. Using a J-beta primer mix together with a sample-barcoded 5' primer, a second PCR was run for roughly 7 to 11 cycles. Each TCR beta cDNA got a 12-nucleotide random molecular identifier. TCRdb used MiXCR to reprocess the 5' RACE reads, holding one entry per CDR3 protein. The sample holds fewer than 900,000 distinct CDR3 sequences, about 40% seen once. Each donor gave around 9.3 milliliters of peripheral blood. Isolation of PBMCs gave at least 6 million cells per sample. Study conclusions and caveats: A greater number of naive CD4+ cells and higher diversity distinguished long-lived donors from aged donors.

Germline V gene data show CDR1 as MDHEN and CDR2 as SYDVKM. This CDR3 contains 13 residues. The V gene lost 5 bases and the J gene lost 8 bases, with 13 bases spanning the gap. Sequencing used blood. The TCR sequence derives from a woman aged 55-70 years in good health. The V and J genes are TRBV28 and TRBJ2-1; no clear D gene. The CDR3 DNA follows: TGTGCCAGCAGTCCTTTTTTATCTCATGAGCAGTTCTTC. Protein product: CASSPFLSHEQFF.